The source of this T cell receptor beta chain is a study of molecular identifiers for immune sequencing clone quantification. Via MiXCR, TCRdb re-called the PCR reads, giving one row per CDR3 protein. The table has about 510,000 distinct CDR3 sequences, roughly a fifth seen once. Sequencing used naive CD8+ T cells from blood, with Jurkat cell RNA spiked in. Subset described: FACS-sorted CD8+CD4-CCR7+CD45RA+ naive T cells. This receptor was obtained from a human donor in good health. Some libraries in this study had Jurkat cell RNA spiked in.

The DNA for the CDR3 is TGTGCCAGTACCCCCTCCGGGGCGAACAATGAGCAGTTCTTC. Amino acid sequence: CASTPSGANNEQFF. The V call is TRBV19, the J call TRBJ2-1, with D tentatively TRBD1 or TRBD2 (5 bases each). Germline V lookup: CDR1 LNHDA, CDR2 SQIVND (reference sequence). This CDR3 has 14 residues. The ends were cut back, 7 bases at V and 5 bases at J, with 15 bases in the middle.